Sequencing of this T cell receptor (beta chain) was carried out in a study of T-cell reconstitution after alpha-beta-depleted transplantation in children. This clonotype showed up many times. Preparation of the TCRbeta library was carried out with unique molecular identifiers. Each CDR3 protein is one row after TCRdb ran MiXCR on the PCR reads. The table includes approximately 210,000 distinct CDR3 sequences, about 14% detected once. V lost 3 bases to trimming and J lost 5 bases, with 15 bases between them. Germline V lookup: CDR1 KGHDR, CDR2 SFDVKD. CDR3 size: 15 residues. This chain uses TRBV24-1 with TRBJ2-5; D is undetermined. The starting material was PBMCs from the stem cell graft donor, obtained from the stem cell graft. This TCR came from a human donor who donated a stem cell graft to a child with acute lymphoblastic leukemia. Here the CDR3 DNA reads TGTGCCACCAGTGATCCCAGAGACATTGAGGAGACCCAGTACTTC. Amino acids: CATSDPRDIEETQYF.